These 18 T cell receptor beta chains share one sample of origin, sequenced in a study of blood T cell repertoires in COVID-19. Repertoires were generated with immunoSEQ multiplex PCR, while TCRdb's copy carries only in-frame clones and drops some. This table has about 280,000 clones, around 90% appearing once. Sequenced: peripheral blood. These receptors all come from a woman aged 40 to 55 who had recovered from COVID-19.

This clone showed up just once. This chain uses TRBV2 with TRBJ2-1, with a weak D call TRBD2 (6 bases). The CDR3 contains 12 residues. Germline V gene sequence: CDR1 SNHLY, CDR2 FYNNEI. Trimming stripped 6 bases from V and 4 bases from J, with 7 bases between. The CDR3 here is CASSGGYNEQFF. As DNA, the CDR3 is TGTGCCAGCAGCGGAGGGTACAATGAGCAGTTCTTC.

This clone has only one observation. This chain connects TRBV18 to TRBJ1-1; the match to TRBD1 covers 7 bases. The CDR3 is 14 residues long. Germline loops: CDR1 KGHSH, CDR2 LQKENI. V was clipped by 0 bases and J by 11 bases; unmatched bases: 9. CDR3 protein: CASSPPSRPGGAFF. The CDR3 DNA reads TGTGCCAGCTCACCACCGTCCAGGCCAGGGGGGGCTTTCTTT.

Here the CDR3 DNA reads TGCGCCAGCACGAATCCGGGACTAGCGGGAACGGATACGCAGTATTTT. This encodes CASTNPGLAGTDTQYF. This sequence joins TRBV10-2 and TRBJ2-3, with TRBD2 matching over 13 bases. V lost 7 bases to trimming and J lost 6 bases; unmatched junction nucleotides: 10. This CDR3 contains 16 residues. Germline V CDR1 and CDR2: WSHSY, SAAADI.

The V call is TRBV11-3, the J call TRBJ1-1; D ambiguous. The V gene's germline CDR1 is SGHNT and CDR2 YENEEA. This CDR3 is 14 amino acids long. Trimming took 3 bases from V and 4 from J, leaving 12 bases between them. The chain's CDR3 is CASSFRGGSTEAFF. For the CDR3, the DNA is TGTGCCAGCAGCTTCCGGGGTGGGAGCACTGAAGCTTTCTTT.

This chain joins TRBV30 and TRBJ2-7; 7 nucleotides align to TRBD1. The germline CDR1 and CDR2 sequences are GTSNPN and SVGIG (reference sequence). Trimming cost V 1 base and J 7 bases; bases outside gene matches: 7. The CDR3 runs 13 residues. The CDR3 region is CAWSERQGGEQYF. The CDR3 coding sequence is TGTGCCTGGAGTGAGAGACAGGGCGGAGAGCAGTACTTC.

The sample holds a few counts of this clone. The CDR3 DNA follows: TGCAGTGCTAGTCCGGACAGTTATAATGAAAAACTGTTTTTT. This codes for CSASPDSYNEKLFF. The V call is TRBV20-1, the J call TRBJ1-4; D perhaps matches TRBD1 (6 bases). CDR1 and CDR2 (germline): DFQATT, SNEGSKA (reference sequence). This CDR3 region has 14 residues. Deletions cut 3 bases from V and 4 bases from J, with 12 bases between.

This clone was counted once. The chain has TRBV29-1 and TRBJ2-1, with 7 nucleotides matching TRBD1. The germline V gene encodes CDR1 SQVTM and CDR2 ANQGSEA. Germline trimming cut 5 bases from V and 6 bases from J; bases unmatched to any gene: 16. The CDR3 consists of 16 residues. In nucleotides, the CDR3 is TGCAGCGTTATTACATACGGGACAGAAATTTTCAATGAGCAGTTCTTC. Its translation is CSVITYGTEIFNEQFF.

J is TRBJ1-3 and V is TRBV15; 9 positions match TRBD1. The germline CDR1 and CDR2 sequences are LNHNV and YYDKDF (reference sequence). The CDR3 runs 14 residues. After removal of 7 bases from V and 1 base from J, the junction contained 2 bases not matched to a gene. This CDR3 is CATTGTGSGNTIYF. The CDR3 coding sequence is TGTGCCACCACCGGGACAGGGTCTGGAAACACCATATATTTT.

The chain uses TRBV9 and TRBJ1-3, with 7 bases fitting TRBD1. The CDR3 extends over 15 amino acids. Trimming took 2 bases from V and 0 from J; bases not matched to a gene: 2. The germline CDR1 and CDR2 sequences are SGDLS and YYNGEE. The CDR3 DNA reads TGTGCCAGCAGCGTCCGGGACAGCTCTGGAAACACCATATATTTT. As protein: CASSVRDSSGNTIYF.

V gene TRBV6-5 combines with J gene TRBJ2-1; maybe TRBD1 (8 bases). Trimming stripped 10 bases from V and 12 bases from J, with 22 bases between. Germline CDR1 MNHEY, CDR2 SVGAGI. CDR3 size: 13 residues. CDR3 residues: CATRRGRGEGQFF. The CDR3 DNA reads as TGTGCCACCCGCAGGGGGCGCGGGGAGGGGCAGTTCTTC.

This clone has a single count. The DNA of the CDR3 is TGCAGCGTTGAGGGTAGCGGGAGTGGTGAGCAGTTCTTC. Amino acid sequence: CSVEGSGSGEQFF. The rearrangement links TRBV29-1 to TRBJ2-1; 9 bases match TRBD2. The junction had 6 bases not matched to a gene; V was cut back by 3 bases and J by 9 bases. CDR3 size: 13 residues. Germline loops: CDR1 SQVTM, CDR2 ANQGSEA.

The chain couples TRBV5-8 to TRBJ2-3; 9 nucleotides align to TRBD1. The CDR3 is 15 residues long. V trimming: 4 bases; J trimming: 1 base; junction bases outside the gene matches: 4. Germline V lookup: CDR1 SGHTS, CDR2 YDEGEE. The CDR3 protein is CASSTRDRGTDTQYF. The CDR3 DNA reads as TGTGCCAGCAGCACGCGGGACAGGGGCACAGATACGCAGTATTTT.

This clone was observed once. V usage is TRBV3-1 (or the pseudogene TRBV3-2) and J usage is TRBJ2-1; TRBD2 agrees at 15 bases. J lost 8 bases, V lost 3 bases, and 5 bases had no gene match. Germline V gives CDR1 LGHDT, CDR2 YNNKEL (reference sequence). This CDR3 is built from 16 residues. CDR3 sequence (DNA): TGTGCCAGCAGCCAGGGACTAGCGGGAGGAGGGGATGAGCAGTTCTTC. This translates into CASSQGLAGGGDEQFF.

The chain uses TRBV19 and TRBJ1-2, with 7 bases matching TRBD1. This CDR3 has 14 amino acids. Germline V CDR1 and CDR2: LNHDA, SQIVND (reference sequence). The V and J ends lost 6 bases and 4 bases, in that order; junction bases with no gene match: 8. The CDR3 coding sequence is TGTGCCAGTAGCGCCGGGACAGTCGGCTATGGCTACACCTTC. Its protein is CASSAGTVGYGYTF. Together with reference TRBV19 and TRBJ1-2, the CDR3 gives the full variable domain: DGGITQSPKYLFRKEGQNVTLSCEQNLNHDAMYWYRQDPGQGLRLIYYSQIVNDFQKGDIAEGYSVSREKKESFPLTVTSAQKNPTAFYLCASSAGTVGYGYTFGSGTRLTVV.

The chain joins TRBV21-1 to TRBJ2-1; the table's D call of TRBD2 was not tested on the DNA. TRBV21-1 is an annotated pseudogene. The CDR3 loop spans 12 amino acids. The CDR3 spells CASSKSSGREFF. DNA of the CDR3: TGTGCCAGCAGCAAATCCAGCGGGAGGGAGTTCTTC.

V is TRBV30 and J is TRBJ1-2, with TRBD1 matching over 9 bases. CDR1 and CDR2 from the germline V gene are GTSNPN and SVGIG (reference sequence). V lost 4 bases to trimming and J lost 3 bases; unmatched junction nucleotides: 6. The CDR3 runs to 14 residues. The CDR3 DNA reads as TGTGCCTGGACATACAGGGGGCTGGACTATGGCTACACCTTC. Protein sequence: CAWTYRGLDYGYTF.

The rearrangement uses TRBV27 and TRBJ2-2, with TRBD2 matching 7 bases. Germline V gene data show CDR1 as MNHEY and CDR2 as SMNVEV (reference sequence). The trim removed 8 bases at V and 0 bases at J, leaving 6 bases unmatched. There are 15 residues in the CDR3. In DNA form, the CDR3 reads TGTGCCAGCGGGGCGGGAGCCCCGAACACCGGGGAGCTGTTTTTT. Protein: CASGAGAPNTGELFF.

The chain recombines TRBV7-9 with TRBJ2-3; D is uncertain. The CDR3 is 13 amino acids. CDR1 and CDR2 (germline): SEHNR, FQNEAQ (reference sequence). V lost 1 base and J 2 bases, leaving 4 bases between the germline ends. CDR3 protein: CASSLVFTDTQYF. Here the CDR3 DNA reads TGTGCCAGCAGCTTAGTATTCACAGATACGCAGTATTTT.